Following are 16 T cell receptor beta chains from one sample sequenced in a study of T cell repertoires in cytomegalovirus infection. TCRdb reprocessed the reads via MiXCR and lists one record per CDR3 protein. The sample holds around 490,000 distinct CDR3 sequences, approximately 26% seen once. The specimen sequenced was PBMCs. All receptors derive from a human donor in good health (CMV status not recorded). Some clones in this sample may be carry-over from other donors' samples.

In its sample, this clonotype was seen many times. V and J are TRBV7-2 and TRBJ1-1; possibly TRBD1 for D (5 bases). The CDR3 runs 15 residues. Trimming took 1 base from V and 5 from J, leaving 14 bases between them. Germline CDR1 reads SGHTA; CDR2 reads FQGNSA. This chain's CDR3 is CASSLGPSGRTEAFF. The CDR3 DNA reads TGTGCCAGCAGCTTAGGTCCCTCAGGGAGGACTGAAGCTTTCTTT.

This clonotype was detected once. This rearrangement joins TRBV7-7 to TRBJ2-2, with a tentative D call TRBD1 (5 bases). Germline V lookup: CDR1 SSHAT, CDR2 FNYEAQ (reference sequence). The length of the CDR3 is 15 residues. V was cut by 0 bases and J by 7 bases, with 12 bases left in between. This CDR3 reads CASSLASGQHGELFF. CDR3 nucleotide sequence: TGTGCCAGCAGCTTAGCTTCTGGACAACACGGGGAGCTGTTTTTT.

This sequence joins TRBV7-3 and TRBJ2-1, with D maybe TRBD2 (7 bases). CDR1 and CDR2 (germline): SGHTA, FQGTGA. This CDR3 contains 18 residues. Trimming shortened V by 2 bases and J by 5 bases, and 22 bases separated the two germline ends. Written as DNA, the CDR3 is TGTGCCAGCAGCTTACATCCAGCGGTAGGGGGGGATGACAATGAGCAGTTCTTC. Amino acid sequence: CASSLHPAVGGDDNEQFF.

This clonotype was counted many times. The gene calls are TRBV6-5 and TRBJ2-3; 10 bases agree with TRBD1. The length of the CDR3 is 15 residues. Germline CDR1 MNHEY, CDR2 SVGAGI. The V and J ends lost 6 bases and 5 bases, in that order; junction bases with no gene match: 8. CDR3: CASSTPGQGLDTQYF. For the CDR3, the DNA is TGTGCCAGCAGCACACCGGGACAGGGGTTAGATACGCAGTATTTT.

This chain connects TRBV5-6 to TRBJ1-6, with D perhaps matching TRBD1 (5 bases). The CDR3 is made up of 16 amino acids. V was shortened by 4 bases and J by 6 bases, with 17 bases between the two germline ends. CDR1 and CDR2 from the germline V gene are SGHDT and YYEEEE. The CDR3 sequence is CASSPRQTNPNSPLHF. The CDR3 DNA sequence: TGTGCCAGCAGCCCTCGACAGACCAATCCTAATTCACCCCTCCACTTT.

This clonotype has more than one count but fewer than ten. The rearrangement joins TRBV7-2 to TRBJ2-1, with TRBD2 identical over 7 bases. Losses at the gene ends were 1 base for V and 7 bases for J; bases not matched to a gene: 7. Germline V gene data show CDR1 as SGHTA and CDR2 as FQGNSA. The CDR3 runs 15 residues. The CDR3, as DNA: TGTGCCAGCAGCTTAGTGGAGCGGCGGGGGAATGAGCAGTTCTTC. It yields the protein CASSLVERRGNEQFF.

The chain employs TRBV20-1 and TRBJ2-5; a possible D gene is TRBD2 (6 bases). CDR1 DFQATT and CDR2 SNEGSKA come from the germline V gene (reference sequence). V dropped 5 bases and J dropped 5 bases, with 21 bases sitting between them. The CDR3 runs 15 residues. This chain's CDR3 is CSASARGVAVETQYF. As DNA, the CDR3 is TGCAGTGCTTCCGCGCGTGGGGTAGCGGTGGAGACCCAGTACTTC.

This chain links TRBV9 with TRBJ2-7; 8 positions match TRBD2. The CDR3 extends over 14 amino acids. The V and J ends lost 3 bases and 5 bases, in that order; junction bases with no gene match: 7. Germline V gene lookup returns CDR1 SGDLS and CDR2 YYNGEE. The CDR3 spells CASSGGLGEHEQYF. The DNA of the CDR3 is TGTGCCAGCAGCGGGGGACTAGGGGAACACGAGCAGTACTTC.

V is TRBV12-3 or TRBV12-4 and J is TRBJ2-1, with TRBD2 matching 7 bases. The J segment lost 14 bases and the V segment lost 6 bases, leaving 10 bases of the junction unmatched. The CDR3 is made up of 12 amino acids. The CDR3 bases are TGTGCCAGCAGCTCCCGGGTGGGGGGGAAGTTCTTC. Encoded protein: CASSSRVGGKFF.

V usage is TRBV5-1 and J usage is TRBJ2-5; a possible D gene is TRBD1 (5 bases). The CDR3 is 15 amino acids. V was trimmed by 0 bases and J by 3 bases, leaving 12 bases between them. Per germline, CDR1 SGHRS and CDR2 YFSETQ. The CDR3 loop reads CASSLDAAGKETQYF. The CDR3 nucleotides read TGCGCCAGCAGCTTGGATGCGGCAGGGAAAGAGACCCAGTACTTC.

The V gene is TRBV20-1, the J gene TRBJ1-1; the match to TRBD1 covers 9 bases. The CDR3 is 13 amino acids. Trimming cost V 5 bases and J 5 bases; bases outside gene matches: 6. Germline loops: CDR1 DFQATT, CDR2 SNEGSKA (reference sequence). CDR3 sequence: CSAGRQGGTEAFF. For the CDR3, the DNA is TGCAGTGCTGGACGACAGGGGGGAACTGAAGCTTTCTTT.

The V gene is TRBV12-3 or TRBV12-4, the J gene TRBJ2-1; possibly TRBD1 or TRBD2 for D (6 bases each). This CDR3 has 15 amino acids. Deletions cut 1 base from V and 7 bases from J, with 14 bases between. CDR3 protein: CASSLGGAGRNEQFF. CDR3 DNA: TGTGCCAGCAGTTTAGGGGGGGCGGGGAGGAATGAGCAGTTCTTC.

The chain carries TRBV14 and TRBJ1-6; TRBD1 might be the D (5 bases). The germline V gene encodes CDR1 SGHDN and CDR2 FVKESK. V lost 3 bases to trimming and J lost 6 bases, with 12 bases between them. The CDR3 totals 15 residues. The chain's CDR3 is CASSQNFGTNSPLHF. As DNA, the CDR3 is TGTGCCAGCAGCCAGAACTTCGGGACTAATTCACCCCTCCACTTT.

This clonotype was counted at least ten times. The V gene is TRBV7-2, the J gene TRBJ2-3; D unclear. The CDR3 has 12 residues. Trimming left V 2 bases short and J 9 bases short, with 9 bases between. From germline, CDR1 is SGHTA and CDR2 FQGNSA. The CDR3 DNA is TGTGCCAGCAGCTTACCCCTCGGGACGCAGTATTTT. This encodes CASSLPLGTQYF.

This chain links TRBV5-1 with TRBJ1-1, with D possibly matching TRBD1 (5 bases). Trimming cost V 6 bases and J 0 bases, with 15 bases left between them. Germline values: CDR1 SGHRS, CDR2 YFSETQ. This CDR3 is built from 15 residues. For the CDR3, the DNA is TGCGCCAGCACCTTAAGGCAGGGAGTGAACACTGAAGCTTTCTTT. It codes for CASTLRQGVNTEAFF.

V usage is TRBV7-6 and J usage is TRBJ2-5; D is uncertain. Per germline, CDR1 SGHVS and CDR2 FNYEAQ. The CDR3 contains 16 residues. Trimming took off 2 bases at V and 5 bases at J, with 18 bases between the two ends. CDR3 in amino acids: CASSLFDSVVRETQYF. The CDR3 nucleotides are TGTGCCAGCAGCTTATTCGACTCCGTAGTCCGTGAGACCCAGTACTTC.